This entry features one T cell receptor beta chain sequence. These data come from a study of blood T cell repertoires in COVID-19. Study in general: Two consecutive negative NP/OP PCR tests, clearance, or resolved symptoms defined Cohort 3 recovery.

Some clones are missing from TCRdb's copy, which holds only in-frame ones; the method was immunoSEQ multiplex PCR. The data contain hundreds of thousands of clones, around 85% of them singletons. CDR3 length: 15 residues. V was pared by 4 bases and J by 5 bases, with 9 bases of the junction left unmatched. CDR1 is SNHLY and CDR2 is FYNNEI in the germline V gene. The chain joins TRBV2 to TRBJ1-2, with 8 bases fitting TRBD1. The sequenced sample consisted of PBMCs or T cells enriched from blood (not recorded which). The TCR originated in a woman aged 45-60 years in a cohort exposed to, infected with or recovered from COVID-19 (not recorded which). CDR3 nucleotide sequence: TGTGCCAGCAGTGTACAGGGGGAAGCCCTATATGGCTACACCTTC. Translating gives CASSVQGEALYGYTF.